One and the same sample provided the 30 T cell receptor beta chains below, sequenced in a study of post-analysis software for immune sequencing data. Overall study results and limits: In patients, TRBV5-6, TRBV5-1 and TRBV20-1 belonged to five TRBV segments found more frequently than in controls.

Prepared libraries of TCR beta cDNA carried unique molecular identifiers. TCRdb redid the calling of the PCR reads with MiXCR, one entry per CDR3 protein. Of about 540,000 distinct CDR3 sequences in the sample, 30% to 40% were seen once. Antigens for these TCRs are unknown. Sequenced input: blood. Every receptor here comes from a girl between 2 and 17 years old with multiple sclerosis.

The J gene is TRBJ2-4, the V gene TRBV3-1; maybe TRBD1 (5 bases). The V end was cut by 4 bases, the J end by 2 bases, with 12 bases between. CDR1 is LGHDT, CDR2 YNNKEL, per germline (reference sequence). The CDR3 consists of 15 residues. For the CDR3, the DNA is TGTGCCAGCAGCCCAGAGACAGCTTCCAAAAACATTCAGTACTTC. Residues: CASSPETASKNIQYF.

This clonotype appeared a few times. The V call is TRBV5-4, the J call TRBJ2-5; D tentatively reads TRBD1 or TRBD2 (5 bases each). Looked up from germline, CDR1 is SGHNT and CDR2 is YYREEE (reference sequence). The V end was cut by 0 bases, the J end by 4 bases, with 13 bases between. This CDR3 is built from 15 residues. CDR3 sequence: CASSLDWGSGETQYF. CDR3 nucleotide sequence: TGTGCCAGCAGCTTGGATTGGGGGTCTGGAGAGACCCAGTACTTC.

At least ten counts were recorded for this clonotype. The V gene is TRBV6-1, the J gene TRBJ2-3, with D unresolved. Between the trimmed V and J ends, which lost 6 bases and 5 bases, there was a span of 6 bases. Germline values: CDR1 MNHNS, CDR2 SASEGT. This CDR3 has 11 residues. CDR3 loop: CASRVIDTQYF. The CDR3 DNA sequence: TGTGCCAGCAGGGTGATAGATACGCAGTATTTT.

This chain links TRBV5-1 with TRBJ2-5; D tentatively fits TRBD1 or TRBD2 (5 bases each). This CDR3 comprises 14 residues. V lost 3 bases and J 0 bases, leaving 9 bases between the germline ends. Germline V gene data show CDR1 as SGHRS and CDR2 as YFSETQ. The CDR3 DNA sequence: TGCGCCAGCAGCTGGGACGGGAACCAAGAGACCCAGTACTTC. It yields the protein CASSWDGNQETQYF. The complete variable domain, with remaining parts taken from reference TRBV5-1 and TRBJ2-5, reads KAGVTQTPRYLIKTRGQQVTLSCSPISGHRSVSWYQQTPGQGLQFLFEYFSETQRNKGNFPGRFSGRQFSNSRSEMNVSTLELGDSALYLCASSWDGNQETQYFGPGTRLLVL.

This clonotype was observed a few times. This sequence joins TRBV15 and TRBJ2-5; 11 bases match TRBD2. The germline gives CDR1 LNHNV, CDR2 YYDKDF (reference sequence). The V segment lost 1 base and the J segment 3 bases; nucleotides outside the gene matches: 4. The CDR3 is 16 amino acids. CDR3 nucleotides: TGTGCCACCAGCAGAGGTCCTAGCGGGGGGAAAGAGACCCAGTACTTC. Protein: CATSRGPSGGKETQYF.

The CDR3 nucleotides are TGCGCCAGCAGCTTGGGGGGGACTAGCGGGACCCACGAGCAGTACTTC. This encodes CASSLGGTSGTHEQYF. This chain connects TRBV5-1 to TRBJ2-7; 13 bases align to TRBD2. The CDR3 is 16 residues long. Germline CDR1 SGHRS, CDR2 YFSETQ. V lost 0 bases to trimming and J lost 5 bases; unmatched junction nucleotides: 5.

The chain uses TRBV6-4 and TRBJ2-3, with D unclear. The CDR3 length is 14 residues. V was pared by 7 bases and J by 2 bases, with 13 bases between. Germline lookup yields CDR1 MRHNA and CDR2 SNTAGT. DNA for the CDR3: TGTGCCAGCAAGTTGCAGGACCCCACAGATACGCAGTATTTT. Translating gives CASKLQDPTDTQYF.

A few counts support this clonotype. Sequence at one end of the junction differs from germline and may be a read error. V gene TRBV6-4 combines with J gene TRBJ2-3, with D unclear. The germline CDR1 and CDR2 sequences are MRHNA and SNTAGT. The CDR3 has 9 amino acids. This chain's CDR3 is CASKDTQYF. The CDR3 coding sequence is TGTGCCAGCAAAGATACGCAGTATTTT.

This clonotype was counted between two and nine times. The CDR3: CASSATGTASPLHF. DNA for the CDR3: TGTGCCAGCAGCGCAACCGGGACAGCCTCACCCCTCCACTTT. The chain recombines TRBV9 with TRBJ1-6; 7 bases map to TRBD1. After removal of 3 bases from V and 10 bases from J, the junction contained 7 bases not matched to a gene. The CDR3 contains 14 residues. Germline lookup yields CDR1 SGDLS and CDR2 YYNGEE.

The chain combines TRBV10-2 with TRBJ2-3; D is unresolved. The CDR3 is made up of 15 amino acids. The germline V and J ends were trimmed by 2 bases and 0 bases, with 9 bases remaining between them. Germline V gene sequence: CDR1 WSHSY, CDR2 SAAADI. The CDR3 protein is CASSELGISTDTQYF. The CDR3 DNA is TGCGCCAGCAGTGAGCTAGGTATTAGCACAGATACGCAGTATTTT.

The V and J genes are TRBV14 and TRBJ2-7, with D unresolved. Germline lookup yields CDR1 SGHDN and CDR2 FVKESK. The V gene lost 0 bases and the J gene lost 4 bases, with 13 bases spanning the gap. The CDR3 contains 15 residues. CDR3 loop: CASSQELGGRYEQYF. The CDR3 nucleotides are TGTGCCAGCAGCCAAGAGCTGGGCGGCAGATACGAGCAGTACTTC.

The V call is TRBV12-3 or TRBV12-4, the J call TRBJ1-4; D uncertain. The CDR3 runs to 15 residues. Trimming pared 5 bases from V and 6 bases from J, leaving 16 bases between. This CDR3 is CASSPRGQEDEKLFF. The CDR3 bases are TGTGCCAGCAGTCCCCGTGGGCAAGAAGATGAAAAACTGTTTTTT.

This CDR3 is CSASGTGAGDYGYTF. The CDR3 DNA follows: TGCAGTGCGTCCGGGACAGGGGCCGGCGACTATGGCTACACCTTC. This chain uses TRBV20-1 with TRBJ1-2; TRBD1 aligns across 10 bases. This CDR3 region has 15 residues. The germline gives CDR1 DFQATT, CDR2 SNEGSKA (reference sequence). V trimming: 6 bases; J trimming: 3 bases; junction bases outside the gene matches: 10.

This clonotype was counted a few times. The V gene is TRBV3-1, the J gene TRBJ2-5; D is ambiguous. The CDR3 sequence is 13 residues long. Looked up from germline, CDR1 is LGHDT and CDR2 is YNNKEL (reference sequence). Trimming shortened V by 4 bases and J by 1 base, and 7 bases separated the two germline ends. CDR3 sequence reads: CASSLRSQETQYF. The CDR3 nucleotides are TGTGCCAGCAGCCTTCGATCCCAAGAGACCCAGTACTTC.

This clonotype has more than one count but fewer than ten. One junction end does not reproduce the germline sequence, and a read error may be involved. This chain uses TRBV6-5 with TRBJ1-2; tentative D call: TRBD1 (5 bases). The germline gives CDR1 MNHEY, CDR2 SVGAGI. The CDR3 is 13 residues long. CDR3 protein: CASSRLGDYGHTF. CDR3 nucleotide sequence: TGTGCCAGCAGCCGACTCGGGGACTATGGCCACACCTTC.

This sequence joins TRBV7-2 and TRBJ1-5; D possibly corresponds to TRBD1 (6 bases). This CDR3 spans 19 amino acids. CDR1 is SGHTA, CDR2 FQGNSA, per germline. Trimming left V 5 bases short and J 0 bases short, with 23 bases between. The CDR3: CASSPLLGQRGYSNQPQHF. The CDR3 DNA reads TGTGCCAGCAGCCCCCTGCTCGGACAGAGGGGATATAGCAATCAGCCCCAGCATTTT.

This chain links TRBV29-1 with TRBJ2-3, with unresolved D. Germline CDR1 reads SQVTM; CDR2 reads ANQGSEA. V was shortened by 7 bases and J by 6 bases, with 14 bases between the two germline ends. The CDR3 totals 12 residues. The CDR3 DNA sequence: TGCAGCGGGTTGGGAAGAGGTGATACGCAGTATTTT. This sequence encodes CSGLGRGDTQYF.

The chain recombines TRBV25-1 with TRBJ2-7, with TRBD2 matching over 11 bases. The J call may be wrong; the DNA end is better matched by TRBJ2-5. The CDR3 length is 16 residues. Germline V gene data show CDR1 as MGHDK and CDR2 as SYGVNS. CDR3 residues: CASSERIAGGPETQYF. For the CDR3, the DNA is TGTGCCAGCAGTGAAAGGATAGCGGGGGGGCCGGAGACCCAGTACTTC.

Only a few counts were recorded for this clonotype. One end of the junction is discordant with germline, which a read error may explain. The chain recombines TRBV15 with TRBJ2-4, with TRBD1 as a possible D gene (5 bases). The germline CDR1 and CDR2 sequences are LNHNV and YYDKDF (reference sequence). The CDR3 spans 13 residues. CDR3 region: CAASQGPKNIQYF. DNA of the CDR3: TGTGCCGCCAGCCAGGGCCCCAAAAACATTCAGTACTTC.

This clonotype was found a few times. The rearrangement uses TRBV20-1 and TRBJ2-3; D ambiguous. This CDR3 has 12 residues. Germline V lookup: CDR1 DFQATT, CDR2 SNEGSKA (reference sequence). The V end lost 4 bases, the J end lost 8 bases, and 13 bases lay between the germline ends. The chain's CDR3 is CSANIITATQYF. The CDR3 DNA sequence: TGCAGTGCTAACATCATAACCGCTACGCAGTATTTT.

The chain joins TRBV20-1 to TRBJ2-6; weak D call: TRBD1 (6 bases). Germline CDR1 DFQATT, CDR2 SNEGSKA (reference sequence). CDR3 size: 16 residues. Trimming shortened V by 1 base and J by 0 bases, and 10 bases separated the two germline ends. In nucleotides, the CDR3 is TGCAGTGCTAGAGTTACAGGGAGCTCTGGGGCCAACGTCCTGACTTTC. Protein product: CSARVTGSSGANVLTF.

Ten or more counts support this clonotype. The gene calls are TRBV29-1 and TRBJ2-1, with 7 bases matching TRBD1. Per germline, CDR1 SQVTM and CDR2 ANQGSEA. The CDR3 is 13 residues long. The V gene end was trimmed by 5 bases and the J gene end by 3 bases; junction bases not matched to a gene: 4. The CDR3 loop reads CSVRQGFYNEQFF. The CDR3 DNA sequence: TGCAGCGTTCGACAGGGCTTCTACAATGAGCAGTTCTTC.

With respect to this clonotype: One end of the junction is discordant with germline, which a read error may explain. The chain recombines TRBV29-1 with TRBJ2-1; TRBD2 matches at 9 bases. CDR3 size: 13 residues. Germline lookup yields CDR1 SQVTM and CDR2 ANQGSEA. This chain's CDR3 is CCVDRGGADEQFF. The DNA for the CDR3 is TGCTGCGTTGATCGCGGGGGGGCGGATGAGCAGTTCTTC.

For the CDR3, the DNA is TGTGCCAGCCGGAGGAGGGGCACCACCTACTATTTGTTCCACTATGGCTACACCTTC. Translation: CASRRRGTTYYLFHYGYTF. The V call is TRBV27, the J call TRBJ1-2, with a possible D match to TRBD1 (5 bases). Germline V gene lookup returns CDR1 MNHEY and CDR2 SMNVEV (reference sequence). Trimming left V 8 bases short and J 3 bases short, with 31 bases between. This CDR3 comprises 19 residues.

About this clonotype itself: A clone one base away is much larger, so this may be a read error. J is TRBJ1-2 and V is TRBV5-1; D might be TRBD1 (5 bases). Between the trimmed V and J ends, which lost 4 bases and 6 bases, there was a span of 19 bases. The germline CDR1 and CDR2 sequences are SGHRS and YFSETQ. The CDR3 length is 15 residues. In nucleotides, the CDR3 is TGCGCCAGCAGCCCGGGTGAGGGGAGAGGCGATGGCTACACCTTC. It specifies CASSPGEGRGDGYTF.

The gene calls are TRBV6-1 and TRBJ1-1; D gene unclear. V was clipped by 4 bases and J by 6 bases, with 9 bases between them. This CDR3 has 12 amino acids. Per germline, CDR1 MNHNS and CDR2 SASEGT. The CDR3 DNA reads as TGTGCCAGCAGTGTCAAGGTCGCTGAAGCTTTCTTT. Translated: CASSVKVAEAFF.

The V gene is TRBV24-1, the J gene TRBJ1-2; D is unresolved. Germline V lookup: CDR1 KGHDR, CDR2 SFDVKD. The CDR3 has 13 residues. Trimming pared 4 bases from V and 5 bases from J, leaving 10 bases between. CDR3 DNA sequence: TGTGCCACCAGTGAGAGGAATAGGTATGGCTACACCTTC. It encodes CATSERNRYGYTF.

The rearrangement uses TRBV4-1 and TRBJ1-2, with D unresolved. Trimming took 5 bases from V and 3 from J, leaving 16 bases between them. The germline CDR1 and CDR2 sequences are MGHRA and YSYEKL. This CDR3 has 15 residues. The CDR3 sequence is CASSKRWGDDYGYTF. The CDR3 DNA sequence: TGCGCCAGCAGCAAAAGATGGGGAGATGACTATGGCTACACCTTC.

V usage is TRBV20-1 and J usage is TRBJ1-4; 7 bases map to TRBD1. CDR1 DFQATT and CDR2 SNEGSKA come from the germline V gene (reference sequence). This CDR3 has 13 amino acids. Unmatched junction bases numbered 5, after V lost 2 bases and J lost 8 bases. The CDR3, as DNA: TGCAGTGCTAGATACAGGGGAGGAGAAAAACTGTTTTTT. As protein: CSARYRGGEKLFF.

Concerning this clonotype itself: Given a much more abundant clone one base away, this may be a read error. The rearrangement joins TRBV29-1 to TRBJ1-5; D not certain. The CDR3 sequence is 12 residues long. V gave up 4 bases and J gave up 2 bases, with 6 bases separating them. Germline CDR1 SQVTM, CDR2 ANQGSEA. CDR3 sequence (DNA): TGCAGCGTTGTTGAAGGCAATCAGCCCCAGCATTTT. This codes for CSVVEGNQPQHF. Looking up the rest from reference TRBV29-1 and TRBJ1-5 gives the full variable domain: SAVISQKPSRDICQRGTSLTIQCQVDSQVTMMFWYRQQPGQSLTLIATANQGSEATYESGFVIDKFPISRPNLTFSTLTVSNMSPEDSSIYLCSVVEGNQPQHFGDGTRLSIL.